These 22 T cell receptor beta chains came from one sample sequenced in a study of blood T cell repertoires in COVID-19. Using immunoSEQ multiplex PCR, the repertoire was profiled, and TCRdb retains in-frame clones only, with some absent. Here the sample spans approximately 150,000 clones, approximately 90% being singletons. Sequencing input: peripheral blood. All receptors come from a woman aged 50 to 60 with acute or convalescent COVID-19.

The V gene is TRBV2, the J gene TRBJ2-1; 14 nucleotides align to TRBD2. Losses at the gene ends were 6 bases for V and 7 bases for J; bases not matched to a gene: 5. The CDR3 runs to 15 residues. The germline CDR1 and CDR2 sequences are SNHLY and FYNNEI. CDR3 protein: CASRGGTSGRNEQFF. Written as DNA, the CDR3 is TGTGCCAGCAGGGGTGGGACTAGCGGGAGAAATGAGCAGTTCTTC.

The chain employs TRBV6-2 or TRBV6-3 and TRBJ2-3; 8 bases align to TRBD2. The CDR3 runs 17 residues. The trim removed 0 bases at V and 5 bases at J, leaving 10 bases unmatched. Germline CDR1 and CDR2: MNHEY and SVGEGT. Here the CDR3 DNA reads TGTGCCAGCAGTTACTCGAATACGGGAGGGGTGGGAGATACGCAGTATTTT. Its translation: CASSYSNTGGVGDTQYF.

The V and J genes are TRBV19 and TRBJ1-1; D is unclear. The CDR3 is 14 residues long. CDR1 is LNHDA and CDR2 is SQIVND in the germline V gene (reference sequence). V dropped 6 bases and J dropped 2 bases, with 13 bases sitting between them. The CDR3 reads CASRSAGLNTEAFF. The CDR3 nucleotides read TGTGCCAGTAGGTCGGCAGGCCTAAACACTGAAGCTTTCTTT.

The chain recombines TRBV19 with TRBJ1-5; D uncertain. CDR3 length equals 13 residues. Germline V CDR1 and CDR2: LNHDA, SQIVND (reference sequence). Trimming removed 5 bases at V and 7 bases at J, with 12 bases between. CDR3 nucleotide sequence: TGTGCCAGTAGTCAAGCGACGCGACAGCCCCAGCATTTT. Protein sequence: CASSQATRQPQHF.

The chain links TRBV30 to TRBJ2-3; the match to TRBD2 covers 13 bases. After removal of 2 bases from V and 5 bases from J, the junction contained 7 bases not matched to a gene. The CDR3 extends over 16 amino acids. Germline V CDR1 and CDR2: GTSNPN, SVGIG (reference sequence). The CDR3 DNA reads as TGTGCCTGGAGTCCACAACTAGCGGGAGGGCTAGATACGCAGTATTTT. This gives the protein CAWSPQLAGGLDTQYF.

In this sample, this clone turned up a few times. This chain uses TRBV7-9 with TRBJ2-1, with TRBD2 matching over 15 bases. J was trimmed by 7 bases and V by 4 bases; bases with no gene match: 2. The germline CDR1 and CDR2 sequences are SEHNR and FQNEAQ (reference sequence). This CDR3 has 15 amino acids. CDR3 coding DNA: TGTGCCAGCAGCTGGGGACTAGCGGGAGGAAATGAGCAGTTCTTC. Translating it yields CASSWGLAGGNEQFF.

V usage is TRBV7-2 and J usage is TRBJ2-3; D possibly corresponds to TRBD1 (5 bases). V was trimmed by 5 bases and J by 2 bases, leaving 14 bases between them. Germline CDR1 is SGHTA and CDR2 is FQGNSA. The CDR3 runs to 15 residues. CDR3 DNA sequence: TGTGCCAGCAGCCCAGCCCCGACAGTCACAGATACGCAGTATTTT. This translates into CASSPAPTVTDTQYF.

The rearrangement links TRBV7-2 to TRBJ2-3; TRBD2 is a possible D gene (5 bases). Germline V gene sequence: CDR1 SGHTA, CDR2 FQGNSA. This CDR3 spans 15 amino acids. Trimming cost V 5 bases and J 0 bases, with 12 bases left between them. The CDR3 reads CASSQTGKSTDTQYF. The DNA of the CDR3 is TGTGCCAGCAGCCAAACGGGGAAGAGCACAGATACGCAGTATTTT.

This sequence joins TRBV2 and TRBJ1-6, with D uncertain. The CDR3 loop spans 14 amino acids. Trimming cost V 10 bases and J 5 bases, with 15 bases left between them. Germline values: CDR1 SNHLY, CDR2 FYNNEI. The DNA of the CDR3 is TGTGCCACGAGGGCCCTGATCAATAATTCACCCCTCCACTTT. This translates into CATRALINNSPLHF.

CDR3 region: CASTGQGRTNEKLFF. In nucleotides, the CDR3 is TGTGCCAGCACCGGACAGGGGAGAACTAATGAAAAACTGTTTTTT. V is TRBV6-5 and J is TRBJ1-4, with 9 bases fitting TRBD1. V dropped 7 bases and J dropped 1; count of bases not matched to a gene: 4. The CDR3 totals 15 residues. The germline gives CDR1 MNHEY, CDR2 SVGAGI.

V is TRBV11-2 and J is TRBJ2-1; 14 bases are shared with TRBD2. The germline gives CDR1 SGHAT, CDR2 FQNNGV. The CDR3 runs 15 residues. Trimming at V came to 5 bases and at J to 10 bases, leaving 7 bases not matched to a gene. The CDR3 reads CASSPGGLAGVEQFF. The CDR3 DNA follows: TGTGCCAGCAGCCCTGGGGGACTAGCGGGAGTCGAGCAGTTCTTC.

The chain links TRBV27 to TRBJ2-5; D unresolved. Germline V gene sequence: CDR1 MNHEY, CDR2 SMNVEV (reference sequence). The V gene lost 7 bases and the J gene lost 4 bases, with 10 bases spanning the gap. This CDR3 is 12 amino acids long. The CDR3 bases are TGTGCCAGCACCCTTTCCGGAGAGACCCAGTACTTC. Amino acid sequence: CASTLSGETQYF.

This chain connects TRBV4-3 to TRBJ2-7; tentatively, D is TRBD2 (5 bases). The CDR3 runs to 13 residues. Per germline, CDR1 LGHNA and CDR2 YSLEER. V lost 4 bases and J 4 bases, leaving 11 bases between the germline ends. The DNA for the CDR3 is TGCGCCAGCAGCCCCGAGGCGGGTTACGAGCAGTACTTC. As protein: CASSPEAGYEQYF.

Details on this clone: Other DNA sequences within the sample encode an identical CDR3. V gene TRBV28 combines with J gene TRBJ1-5, with D unclear. This CDR3 spans 11 amino acids. Germline assignment: CDR1 MDHEN and CDR2 SYDVKM. V was cut by 2 bases and J by 9 bases, with 5 bases left in between. CDR3 in DNA: TGTGCCAGCAGTTTAACCGGGCCCCAGCATTTT. Translated, it gives CASSLTGPQHF.

The DNA for the CDR3 is TGTGCCAGCACCCTAGGCGACAGCTCGGATACGCAGTATTTT. It encodes CASTLGDSSDTQYF. V is TRBV27 and J is TRBJ2-3, with a weak D call TRBD1 (5 bases). This CDR3 spans 14 amino acids. V gave up 7 bases and J gave up 6 bases, with 17 bases separating them. Germline loops: CDR1 MNHEY, CDR2 SMNVEV (reference sequence).

V is TRBV3-1 (or the pseudogene TRBV3-2) and J is TRBJ1-6; D remains unclear. The germline V and J ends were trimmed by 0 bases and 8 bases, with 5 bases remaining between them. Germline assignment: CDR1 LGHDT and CDR2 YNNKEL (reference sequence). The CDR3 length is 13 residues. CDR3 amino acids: CASSQDPYSPLHF. As DNA, the CDR3 is TGTGCCAGCAGCCAAGATCCCTATTCACCCCTCCACTTT.

In nucleotides, the CDR3 is TGTGCCACCAGTGACCCGGCGGGCGGACGCACAGATACGCAGTATTTT. This translates into CATSDPAGGRTDTQYF. The chain recombines TRBV24-1 with TRBJ2-3; D is perhaps TRBD2 (5 bases). The CDR3 is 16 residues long. Germline-derived CDR1 and CDR2 are KGHDR and SFDVKD. V was trimmed by 4 bases and J by 1 base, leaving 14 bases between them.

Worth noting for this clone: No DNA is shown, since the ends of the CDR3 on it are uncertain; the CDR3 is the one TCRdb lists. This rearrangement joins TRBV12-3 or TRBV12-4 to TRBJ2-5; the table's D call, TRBD2, was not checked against the DNA. Including both end residues, the CDR3 is 13 amino acids long. CDR3 sequence reads: CASSFGEGETQYF.

The chain recombines TRBV4-3 with TRBJ1-2; D perhaps matches TRBD1 (5 bases). Germline V gives CDR1 LGHNA, CDR2 YSLEER. The CDR3 runs 16 residues. V dropped 1 base and J dropped 2 bases, with 14 bases sitting between them. CDR3 sequence: CASSQALPRANYGYTF. In DNA, the CDR3 is TGCGCCAGCAGCCAAGCCCTCCCCAGGGCGAACTATGGCTACACCTTC.

The J gene is TRBJ2-3, the V gene TRBV10-2; 12 nucleotides match TRBD2. After removal of 7 bases from V and 4 bases from J, the junction contained 3 bases not matched to a gene. The CDR3 loop spans 14 amino acids. Per germline, CDR1 WSHSY and CDR2 SAAADI. The CDR3 region has the DNA TGCGCCAGCACCAGGACTAGCGGGGCAGATACGCAGTATTTT. The encoded protein is CASTRTSGADTQYF.

This chain connects TRBV10-3 to TRBJ1-2; maybe TRBD1 (6 bases). The V end was cut by 10 bases, the J end by 2 bases, with 17 bases between. Germline V CDR1 and CDR2: ENHRY, SYGVKD. The CDR3 runs to 14 residues. This CDR3 reads CATRRGGQNYGYTF. The DNA for the CDR3 is TGTGCCACCCGGAGGGGGGGGCAGAACTATGGCTACACCTTC.

The chain combines TRBV9 with TRBJ1-1; TRBD1 matches 8 bases. Germline-derived CDR1 and CDR2 are SGDLS and YYNGEE. The length of the CDR3 is 14 residues. The junction had 4 bases not matched to a gene; V was cut back by 5 bases and J by 1 base. The CDR3 DNA sequence: TGTGCCAGCAGTCCCGGACAGGGGAACACTGAAGCTTTCTTT. Its translation is CASSPGQGNTEAFF. Variable domain in full (rest from reference TRBV9 and TRBJ1-1): DSGVTQTPKHLITATGQRVTLRCSPRSGDLSVYWYQQSLDQGLQFLIQYYNGEERAKGNILERFSAQQFPDLHSELNLSSLELGDSALYFCASSPGQGNTEAFFGQGTRLTVV.